This T cell receptor (beta chain) was recovered during a study of vaccination and CD4 T cells after COVID-19. Treatment defined: roughly ten-day PBMC culture with coronavirus spike peptide pools or control peptides (ViraFEST assay). For this clonotype: The antigen is not known.

Study observations and caveats: A median 86.3% of convalescent patients' SARS-CoV-2-reactive clones emerged only after vaccination.

The Oncomine TCR Beta short-read assay was applied to DNA of cultured CD4+ T cells. The source of extracted genomic DNA was cultured CD4+ T cells. MiXCR, applied by TCRdb to the PCR reads, yields one record per CDR3 protein. This sample has about 3,600 distinct CDR3 sequences, with around 40% found just once. There are 14 residues in the CDR3. Germline V gives CDR1 LNHDA, CDR2 SQIVND (reference sequence). The germline V and J ends were trimmed by 6 bases and 4 bases, with 12 bases remaining between them. The rearrangement uses TRBV19 and TRBJ2-2, with unresolved D. Sequenced sample: CD4+ T cells from blood, cultured in vitro. This TCR was sampled from a human donor who had recovered from COVID-19. This CDR3 is CASRGQFVTGELFF. The CDR3 DNA reads as TGTGCCAGTAGAGGTCAGTTTGTCACCGGGGAGCTGTTTTTT.